The clone carrying this T cell receptor beta chain was observed many times. These data come from a study of blood T cell repertoires in COVID-19. Across the whole study: PBMCs, B-cell-depleted T cells, or T cells were the source of the cDNA or gDNA that made up the material.

Original methodology: Using reference gene primer amplification, nucleated cell counts were estimated. Repertoires were generated with immunoSEQ multiplex PCR, while TCRdb's copy carries only in-frame clones and drops some. From that table come the V and J calls and clone size; the DNA was used to work out D and trimming. Counted here are 380,000 or so clones, roughly 90% occurring once; the ten biggest clones make up 0.95% to 1.5%. The specimen was peripheral blood. The source is a man aged 35 to 55 with acute or convalescent COVID-19.

Here the CDR3 reads CASSGGVRHTIYF. The CDR3 bases are TGTGCCAGCAGCGGAGGGGTCAGACACACCATATATTTT. The chain uses TRBV12-3 or TRBV12-4 and TRBJ1-3; D is possibly TRBD1 (5 bases). V gave up 6 bases and J gave up 8 bases, with 14 bases separating them. This CDR3 spans 13 amino acids.